Presented here are 28 T cell receptor beta chains from one specimen sequenced in a study of shared clonotypes between healthy human individuals. TCRdb keeps only in-frame clones here, not all; method: immunoSEQ multiplex PCR. The table includes 450,000 to 500,000 clones, around 78% detected once. The specimen was PBMCs. The receptors originated from a woman aged 40 to 50 in good health. Some clones in this sample may be carry-over from other donors' samples.

The chain combines TRBV5-4 with TRBJ2-3, with TRBD2 matching over 8 bases. V dropped 4 bases and J dropped 1; count of bases not matched to a gene: 11. Per the germline V gene, CDR1 is SGHNT and CDR2 is YYREEE (reference sequence). CDR3 length: 17 residues. The CDR3 protein is CASSRRSGRGGTDTQYF. In DNA form, the CDR3 reads TGTGCCAGCAGCCGGAGGAGCGGGAGAGGGGGCACAGATACGCAGTATTTT. Variable domain in full (rest from reference TRBV5-4 and TRBJ2-3): ETGVTQSPTHLIKTRGQQVTLRCSSQSGHNTVSWYQQALGQGPQFIFQYYREEENGRGNFPPRFSGLQFPNYSSELNVNALELDDSALYLCASSRRSGRGGTDTQYFGPGTRLTVL.

The chain joins TRBV18 to TRBJ2-7, with D maybe TRBD2 (6 bases). The CDR3 covers 17 residues. V lost 3 bases and J 4 bases, leaving 22 bases between the germline ends. CDR1 KGHSH and CDR2 LQKENI come from the germline V gene. CDR3 nucleotide sequence: TGTGCCAGCTCACCCTTATCGGCCGGAGGGGCTGGTTACGAGCAGTACTTC. Its translation: CASSPLSAGGAGYEQYF.

V gene TRBV11-2 combines with J gene TRBJ2-5; D may match TRBD1 or TRBD2 (5 bases each). In germline, CDR1 is SGHAT, CDR2 FQNNGV. V was clipped by 5 bases and J by 5 bases, with 12 bases between them. This CDR3 spans 13 amino acids. CDR3 nucleotide sequence: TGTGCCAGCAGCCCAAGGGGAGCGGAGACCCAGTACTTC. Residues: CASSPRGAETQYF.

Details on this clone: A far larger clone lies a single base away; this is likely a read error. The chain joins TRBV5-5 to TRBJ1-2; tentatively, D is TRBD1 (6 bases). CDR3 length equals 14 residues. From germline, CDR1 is SGHKS and CDR2 YYEKEE (reference sequence). Deletions cut 0 bases from V and 4 bases from J, with 10 bases between. CDR3 DNA sequence: TGTGCCAGCAGCTTGGACAGGGAGGCCTATGGCTACACCTTC. It codes for CASSLDREAYGYTF.

This chain links TRBV6-5 with TRBJ1-2; 7 positions match TRBD1. CDR1 and CDR2 from the germline V gene are MNHEY and SVGAGI. The CDR3 is 12 residues long. J was trimmed by 7 bases and V by 6 bases; bases with no gene match: 5. CDR3 DNA sequence: TGTGCCAGCAGCCGGGACAGCTCTGGCTACACCTTC. Translated, it gives CASSRDSSGYTF.

This clone was detected a few times. Distinct nucleotide sequences in the sample also encode this CDR3. The chain carries TRBV11-2 and TRBJ2-5, with D unresolved. CDR1 and CDR2 (germline): SGHAT, FQNNGV. The CDR3 runs to 11 residues. Deletions cut 3 bases from V and 4 bases from J, with 3 bases between. The CDR3 region is CASSFGETQYF. Here the CDR3 DNA reads TGTGCCAGCAGCTTTGGAGAGACCCAGTACTTC.

This clone appeared many times. This rearrangement joins TRBV4-2 to TRBJ2-2; D may match TRBD1 or TRBD2 (5 bases each). The CDR3 covers 14 residues. CDR1 and CDR2 from the germline V gene are LGHNA and YNFKEQ. The V end was cut by 4 bases, the J end by 5 bases, with 11 bases between. The CDR3 region is CASSRGPQTGELFF. CDR3 sequence (DNA): TGTGCCAGCAGCCGGGGACCCCAAACCGGGGAGCTGTTTTTT.

Remarks on this clone: Given a far larger clone just one base away, this is likely a sequencing read error. In the same sample, other DNA sequences code for this CDR3. The chain recombines TRBV7-8 with TRBJ2-7; D is undetermined. V was trimmed by 6 bases and J by 2 bases, leaving 17 bases between them. Germline values: CDR1 SGHVS, CDR2 FQNEAQ. This CDR3 region has 15 residues. DNA for the CDR3: TGTGCCAGCAGTTTCCTCCGCTGCTCACCCTACGAGCAGTACTTC. This translates into CASSFLRCSPYEQYF.

The V call is TRBV28, the J call TRBJ2-5; perhaps TRBD2 as D (6 bases). This CDR3 spans 16 amino acids. CDR1 and CDR2 from the germline V gene are MDHEN and SYDVKM. Trimming removed 4 bases from V and 0 bases from J, with 15 bases in between. The CDR3 DNA follows: TGTGCCAGCAGTTCACTTGGGGGACTTTACCAAGAGACCCAGTACTTC. Translated: CASSSLGGLYQETQYF.

The genes are TRBV2 and TRBJ2-1; unclear D gene. The V and J ends lost 4 bases and 6 bases respectively, with 13 bases between them. This CDR3 has 14 amino acids. The germline gives CDR1 SNHLY, CDR2 FYNNEI. Here the CDR3 DNA reads TGTGCCAGCAGTGGCGGCCGAAGTACCAATGAGCAGTTCTTC. This codes for CASSGGRSTNEQFF.

This clone was seen only a few times. V is TRBV13 and J is TRBJ2-7, with D unresolved. Germline lookup yields CDR1 PRHDT and CDR2 FYEKMQ (reference sequence). The CDR3 runs to 14 residues. V shed 0 bases and J shed 0 bases, with 6 bases lying between them. The CDR3 DNA is TGTGCCAGCAGCTTAGGGGCTCCCTCCTACGAGCAGTACTTC. It codes for CASSLGAPSYEQYF.

V gene TRBV2 combines with J gene TRBJ2-1, with D tentatively TRBD2 (5 bases). The V gene lost 3 bases and the J gene lost 13 bases, with 7 bases spanning the gap. Germline V gene sequence: CDR1 SNHLY, CDR2 FYNNEI. The length of the CDR3 is 10 residues. The CDR3 sequence: CASSEASQFF. The CDR3 nucleotides read TGTGCCAGCAGTGAGGCTAGCCAGTTCTTC. The complete variable domain, with remaining parts taken from reference TRBV2 and TRBJ2-1, reads EPEVTQTPSHQVTQMGQEVILRCVPISNHLYFYWYRQILGQKVEFLVSFYNNEISEKSEIFDDQFSVERPDGSNFTLKIRSTKLEDSAMYFCASSEASQFFGPGTRLTVL.

This sequence joins TRBV28 and TRBJ2-7; 7 bases fit TRBD1. The CDR3 runs 15 residues. V was clipped by 4 bases and J by 4 bases; unmatched bases: 10. The germline V gene encodes CDR1 MDHEN and CDR2 SYDVKM. In DNA, the CDR3 is TGTGCCAGCAGTTATGAGGGGGCTTCTGGGTACGAGCAGTACTTC. Encoded protein: CASSYEGASGYEQYF.

J is TRBJ2-7 and V is TRBV4-3, with D perhaps matching TRBD1 (6 bases). The germline V gene has CDR1 LGHNA and CDR2 YSLEER. V was shortened by 4 bases and J by 0 bases, with 10 bases between the two germline ends. The CDR3 contains 14 residues. CDR3 in amino acids: CASSLGHLSYEQYF. The CDR3 DNA is TGCGCCAGCAGCCTGGGACACCTCTCCTACGAGCAGTACTTC.

The V gene is TRBV21-1, the J gene TRBJ2-3; the listed D gene, TRBD2, was not tested against the DNA. TRBV21-1 is labeled a pseudogene. The CDR3 covers 18 residues. The CDR3 DNA sequence: TGTGCCAGCAGCAAAGCACCGGGAGGACCCCCTAGCACAGATACGCAGTATTTT. Translating gives CASSKAPGGPPSTDTQYF.

The chain uses TRBV19 and TRBJ2-1, with a tentative D call TRBD1 (5 bases). The ends were cut back, 3 bases at V and 2 bases at J, with 11 bases in the middle. This CDR3 spans 15 amino acids. Germline V CDR1 and CDR2: LNHDA, SQIVND (reference sequence). CDR3 protein: CASSISADTYNEQFF. In DNA, the CDR3 is TGTGCCAGTAGTATTTCCGCGGACACCTACAATGAGCAGTTCTTC.

The chain joins TRBV28 to TRBJ1-1; D is uncertain. This CDR3 is 15 amino acids long. Germline V gene lookup returns CDR1 MDHEN and CDR2 SYDVKM. The V gene lost 6 bases and the J gene lost 5 bases, with 19 bases spanning the gap. This chain's CDR3 is CASSKPTTRATEAFF. In DNA, the CDR3 is TGTGCCAGCAGCAAACCGACAACCCGGGCAACTGAAGCTTTCTTT.

This clone was detected only a few times. The rearrangement joins TRBV30 to TRBJ1-1; D not resolved. The germline V and J ends were trimmed by 2 bases and 3 bases, with 7 bases remaining between them. The CDR3 runs 12 residues. Germline V CDR1 and CDR2: GTSNPN, SVGIG (reference sequence). The CDR3 nucleotides read TGTGCCTGGAGTCGGACCCACACTGAAGCTTTCTTT. This sequence encodes CAWSRTHTEAFF. Filled out from reference TRBV30 and TRBJ1-1, the complete variable domain reads SQTIHQWPATLVQPVGSPLSLECTVEGTSNPNLYWYRQAAGRGLQLLFYSVGIGQISSEVPQNLSASRPQDRQFILSSKKLLLSDSGFYLCAWSRTHTEAFFGQGTRLTVV.

The genes are TRBV28 and TRBJ1-1; 9 bases agree with TRBD1. The trim removed 0 bases at V and 3 bases at J, leaving 2 bases unmatched. Germline loops: CDR1 MDHEN, CDR2 SYDVKM. The CDR3 is made up of 15 amino acids. The CDR3 protein is CASSLWTGGYTEAFF. CDR3 bases: TGTGCCAGCAGTTTATGGACAGGGGGTTACACTGAAGCTTTCTTT. The full variable domain, with the rest looked up from reference TRBV28 and TRBJ1-1, is DVKVTQSSRYLVKRTGEKVFLECVQDMDHENMFWYRQDPGLGLRLIYFSYDVKMKEKGDIPEGYSVSREKKERFSLILESASTNQTSMYLCASSLWTGGYTEAFFGQGTRLTVV.

The chain uses TRBV4-2 and TRBJ2-7; D may correspond to TRBD1 or TRBD2 (5 bases each). Germline V CDR1 and CDR2: LGHNA, YNFKEQ. The CDR3 contains 15 residues. Trimming cost V 4 bases and J 3 bases, with 16 bases left between them. The CDR3, as DNA: TGTGCCAGCAGCCTCCGTCTGGGACCGAACTACGAGCAGTACTTC. Translated, it gives CASSLRLGPNYEQYF.

The rearrangement uses TRBV2 and TRBJ2-2; the match to TRBD2 covers 10 bases. Germline V gene sequence: CDR1 SNHLY, CDR2 FYNNEI. V trimming: 7 bases; J trimming: 3 bases; junction bases outside the gene matches: 5. The CDR3 extends over 15 amino acids. This CDR3 reads CASTVLAGDTGELFF. In DNA form, the CDR3 reads TGTGCCAGCACTGTGCTAGCGGGAGACACCGGGGAGCTGTTTTTT.

The gene calls are TRBV4-2 and TRBJ2-5, with 11 bases matching TRBD2. With V trimmed by 1 base and J by 5 bases, 9 bases remained unmatched. The germline gives CDR1 LGHNA, CDR2 YNFKEQ. This CDR3 has 17 amino acids. The CDR3 is CASSQGIAGGPGETQYF. Written as DNA, the CDR3 is TGTGCCAGCAGCCAAGGAATAGCGGGAGGGCCGGGGGAGACCCAGTACTTC.

This clone has only a few counts. V is TRBV19 and J is TRBJ2-5, with 9 positions matching TRBD2. The J segment lost 4 bases and the V segment lost 11 bases, leaving 8 bases of the junction unmatched. Germline CDR1 LNHDA, CDR2 SQIVND (reference sequence). CDR3 length: 13 amino acids. CDR3 residues: CASQAGGAETQYF. The DNA of the CDR3 is TGTGCCTCCCAGGCGGGAGGGGCAGAGACCCAGTACTTC.

The V call is TRBV13, the J call TRBJ1-4; 7 positions match TRBD1. J gave up 8 bases and V 5 bases, and 8 bases lay outside the gene matches. This CDR3 region has 14 residues. Germline V gene lookup returns CDR1 PRHDT and CDR2 FYEKMQ (reference sequence). CDR3 coding DNA: TGTGCCAGCAGCCCTCGGGACAGTACCGAAAAACTGTTTTTT. Translation: CASSPRDSTEKLFF.

V usage is TRBV11-2 and J usage is TRBJ2-1, with D maybe TRBD2 (7 bases). The V end was cut by 5 bases, the J end by 0 bases, with 14 bases between. Germline values: CDR1 SGHAT, CDR2 FQNNGV. The CDR3 consists of 16 residues. The CDR3, as DNA: TGTGCCAGCAGCCGGGGGGCGGATAGCTCCTACAATGAGCAGTTCTTC. It yields the protein CASSRGADSSYNEQFF.

The chain combines TRBV7-2 with TRBJ2-1; 9 positions match TRBD2. J was trimmed by 4 bases and V by 0 bases; bases with no gene match: 4. This CDR3 is 16 amino acids long. CDR1 SGHTA and CDR2 FQGNSA come from the germline V gene. The CDR3 DNA reads as TGTGCCAGCAGCTTAGCGGGGACTAGCAGTTACAATGAGCAGTTCTTC. It encodes CASSLAGTSSYNEQFF.

The count of this clone is one. J is TRBJ2-1 and V is TRBV6-6; 7 bases map to TRBD2. V shed 8 bases and J 5 bases; nucleotides not matched to a gene: 15. Germline V lookup: CDR1 MNHNY, CDR2 SVGAGI (reference sequence). The CDR3 totals 16 residues. The CDR3 nucleotides read TGTGCCAGCCTTCAGCCCGGGCTAGCGGATCACAATGAGCAGTTCTTC. This encodes CASLQPGLADHNEQFF.

The chain joins TRBV19 to TRBJ1-5; D is unclear. The CDR3 extends over 15 amino acids. CDR1 and CDR2 (germline): LNHDA, SQIVND (reference sequence). The V and J ends lost 4 bases and 3 bases respectively, with 13 bases between them. CDR3 nucleotides: TGTGCCAGTAGTAAGGCAAGAAGTACCAATCAGCCCCAGCATTTT. Translation gives CASSKARSTNQPQHF.